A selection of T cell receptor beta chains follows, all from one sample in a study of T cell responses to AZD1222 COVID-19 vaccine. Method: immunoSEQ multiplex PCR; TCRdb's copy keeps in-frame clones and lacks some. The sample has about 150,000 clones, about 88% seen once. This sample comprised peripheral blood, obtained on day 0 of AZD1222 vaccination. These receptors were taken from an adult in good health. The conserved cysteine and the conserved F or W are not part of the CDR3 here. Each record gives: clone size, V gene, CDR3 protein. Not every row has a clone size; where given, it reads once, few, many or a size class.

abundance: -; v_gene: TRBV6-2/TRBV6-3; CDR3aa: ASSYSGADLETQY
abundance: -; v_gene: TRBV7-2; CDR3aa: ASSWRELAGELF
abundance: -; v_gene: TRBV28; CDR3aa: ASSDPRGPDSTDTQY
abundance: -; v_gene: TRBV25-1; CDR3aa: ASSEWTGSSYNEQF
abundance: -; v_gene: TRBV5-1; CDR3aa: ASSSNLGRANTEAF
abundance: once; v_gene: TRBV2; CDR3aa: ASSDGSRTIY
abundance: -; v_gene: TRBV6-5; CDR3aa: ASSRKGTYEQY
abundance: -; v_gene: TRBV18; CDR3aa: ASSPEEGNQPQH
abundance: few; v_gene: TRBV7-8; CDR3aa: ASSLGGSPATSGRRYEQY
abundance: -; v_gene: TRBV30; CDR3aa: AWSSGGQGEAF
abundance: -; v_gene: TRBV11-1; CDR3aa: ASSPIAGWLDTQY
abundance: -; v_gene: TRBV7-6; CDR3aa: ASSLAGTGLGNEQF
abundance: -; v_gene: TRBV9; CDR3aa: ASSRDSYSNQPQH
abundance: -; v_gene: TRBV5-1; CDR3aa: ASSLSEVYGYT
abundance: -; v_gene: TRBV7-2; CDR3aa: ASSSQGGVRTDTQY
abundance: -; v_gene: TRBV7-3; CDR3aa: ASSFGQGSYGYT
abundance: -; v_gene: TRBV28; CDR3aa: ASSTNTGP
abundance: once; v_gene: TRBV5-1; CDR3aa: ASSLFGAEESEQY
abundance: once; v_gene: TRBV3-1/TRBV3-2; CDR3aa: ASSQGATSGSLDTQY
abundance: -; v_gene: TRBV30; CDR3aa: AWSDGQGTGNTIY
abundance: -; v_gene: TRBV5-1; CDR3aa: ASTTPSLQETQY
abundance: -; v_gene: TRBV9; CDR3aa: ASSAGSLGFYEQY
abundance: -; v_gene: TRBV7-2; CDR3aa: ASSLTGDRRGEQY
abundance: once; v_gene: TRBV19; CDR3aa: ASSIGTVDYGYGYT
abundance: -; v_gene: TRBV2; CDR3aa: ASSEKGYNQPQH
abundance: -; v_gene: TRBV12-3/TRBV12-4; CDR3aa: ASRGSEGGYT
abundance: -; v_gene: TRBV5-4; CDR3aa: ASSTDRVNTEAF
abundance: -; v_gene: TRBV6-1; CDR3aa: ASSDPGQRRTGGYT
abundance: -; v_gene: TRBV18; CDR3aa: ASSPGQGGTDTQY
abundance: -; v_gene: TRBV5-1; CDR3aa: ASSFRGQGPNEQY
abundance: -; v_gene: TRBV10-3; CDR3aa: AISLAAPGAGNTIY
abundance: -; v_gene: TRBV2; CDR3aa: ASSESATRYNEQF
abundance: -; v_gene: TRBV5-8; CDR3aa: ASSLVLAGWDEQY
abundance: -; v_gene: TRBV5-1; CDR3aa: ASSFDVNTEAF
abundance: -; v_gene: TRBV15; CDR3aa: ATSARNRGGHEQF
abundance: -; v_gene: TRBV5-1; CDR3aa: ASSLAQTSEQY
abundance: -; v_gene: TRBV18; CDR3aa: ASSPDRATNYGYT
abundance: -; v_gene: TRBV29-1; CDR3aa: SVNRGDTNTEAF
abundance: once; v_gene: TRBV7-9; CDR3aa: AGEKETEEQY
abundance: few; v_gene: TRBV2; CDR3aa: ASSEWDRDGYT
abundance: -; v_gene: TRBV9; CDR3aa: ASSARDRANEKLF
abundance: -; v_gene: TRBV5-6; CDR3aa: ASRLTGIASVRSEAF
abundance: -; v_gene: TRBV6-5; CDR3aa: ASTLKGSYNSPLH
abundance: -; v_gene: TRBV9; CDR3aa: ASSGEDLGQVSRGTQY
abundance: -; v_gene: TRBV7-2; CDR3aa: ASSLVGGGSSTDTQY
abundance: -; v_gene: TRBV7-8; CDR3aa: ASSPRGGRSYNEQF
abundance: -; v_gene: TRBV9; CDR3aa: ASSVASLFNEQF
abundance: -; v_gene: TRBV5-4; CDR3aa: ASSLAAQGAGELF